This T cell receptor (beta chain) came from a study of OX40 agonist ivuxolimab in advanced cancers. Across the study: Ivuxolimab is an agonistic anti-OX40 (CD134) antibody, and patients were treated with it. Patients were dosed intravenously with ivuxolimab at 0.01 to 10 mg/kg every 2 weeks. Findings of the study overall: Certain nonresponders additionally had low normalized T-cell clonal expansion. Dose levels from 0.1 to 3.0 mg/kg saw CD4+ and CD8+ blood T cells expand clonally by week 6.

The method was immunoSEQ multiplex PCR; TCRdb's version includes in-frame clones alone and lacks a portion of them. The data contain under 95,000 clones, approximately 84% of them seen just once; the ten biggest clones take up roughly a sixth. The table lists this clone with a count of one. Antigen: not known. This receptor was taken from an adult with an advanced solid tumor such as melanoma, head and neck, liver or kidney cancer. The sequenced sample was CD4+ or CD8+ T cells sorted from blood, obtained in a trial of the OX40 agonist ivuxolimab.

The CDR3, as DNA: TGTGCCATCAGTGGGGGGGACAGCGCAGGGTTCTTC. Its translation is CAISGGDSAGFF. V gene TRBV10-3 combines with J gene TRBJ2-1; perhaps TRBD1 as D (7 bases). Trimming took 4 bases from V and 15 from J, leaving 16 bases between them. There are 12 residues in the CDR3. Germline CDR1 reads ENHRY; CDR2 reads SYGVKD.